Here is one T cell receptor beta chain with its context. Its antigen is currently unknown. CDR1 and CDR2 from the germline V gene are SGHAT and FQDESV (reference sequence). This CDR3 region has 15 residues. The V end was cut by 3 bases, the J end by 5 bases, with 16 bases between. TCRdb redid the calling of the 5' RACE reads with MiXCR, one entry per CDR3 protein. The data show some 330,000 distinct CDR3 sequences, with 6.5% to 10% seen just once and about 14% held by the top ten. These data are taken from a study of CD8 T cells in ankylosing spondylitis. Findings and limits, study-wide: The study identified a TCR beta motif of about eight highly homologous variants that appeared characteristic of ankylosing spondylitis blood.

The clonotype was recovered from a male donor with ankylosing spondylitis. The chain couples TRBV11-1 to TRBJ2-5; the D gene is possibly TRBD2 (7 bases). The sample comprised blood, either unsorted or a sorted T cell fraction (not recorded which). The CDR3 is CASSFGGRVEETQYF. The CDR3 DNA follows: TGTGCCAGCAGCTTCGGGGGGCGCGTTGAGGAGACCCAGTACTTC.